This note documents a single T cell receptor beta chain sequence. The data were obtained in a study of T cell responses to AZD1222 COVID-19 vaccine. CDR3 size: 13 residues. CDR1 is MNHEY and CDR2 is SMNVEV in the germline V gene (reference sequence). J lost 2 bases, V lost 8 bases, and 6 bases had no gene match. Clones were sequenced by immunoSEQ multiplex PCR, and TCRdb holds only the in-frame ones, with some missing. Here the sample spans 100,000 or so clones, 90% to 95% being singletons. The V call is TRBV27, the J call TRBJ2-7, with 7 nucleotides matching TRBD1. The starting material was peripheral blood, obtained 28 days after the second AZD1222 dose. The receptor comes from an adult who received the AZD1222 COVID-19 vaccine. CDR3 protein: CASGVTGTYEQYF. As DNA, the CDR3 is TGTGCCAGCGGGGTGACAGGGACCTACGAGCAGTACTTC.